This TCR beta chain comes out of a study of PD-1 blockade in classical Hodgkin lymphoma. Every single patient, without exception, relapsed after autologous stem cell transplantation, and brentuximab vedotin exposure varied. This CDR3 spans 15 amino acids. V was trimmed by 4 bases and J by 5 bases, leaving 14 bases between them. CDR1 is LGHNA and CDR2 is YSLEER in the germline V gene. Measured with immunoSEQ multiplex PCR; TCRdb has only the in-frame clones, and not every one. The data contain 7,500 to 8,000 clones, about 88% of them seen just once; the ten biggest clones take up over 11%. This clonotype originated in a human donor with classical Hodgkin lymphoma. The chain uses TRBV4-3 and TRBJ1-4; D is perhaps TRBD1 (5 bases). Sample: peripheral blood mononuclear cells (PBMCs), taken at baseline. DNA of the CDR3: TGCGCCAGCAGCCCCGCCGGGACGCAGAATGAAAAACTGTTTTTT. Translation: CASSPAGTQNEKLFF.